This TCR beta chain was identified in a study of T cells in Graves' hyperthyroidism and ophthalmopathy. Whole-study findings and limits: From stable hyperthyroidism, ophthalmopathy was separated by a 13 V-J model.

About this clonotype: Its specificity is unknown.

The V end was cut by 2 bases, the J end by 0 bases, with 8 bases between. There are 14 residues in the CDR3. In germline, CDR1 is ENHRY, CDR2 SYGVKD. Amplified TCR beta CDR3 regions derived from RNA transcripts. A set of HTBI primers served as the primers for a first-round RT-PCR of the TCR CDR3. TCRdb recomputed calls from the multiplex PCR reads with MiXCR, one row per CDR3 protein. The repertoire includes hundreds of thousands of distinct CDR3 sequences, just under 45% of them detected once, and under 8.5% sits in the top ten. This chain uses TRBV10-3 with TRBJ2-7, with D possibly called TRBD1 or TRBD2 (5 bases each). Source material: peripheral blood or thyroid tissue (not recorded which). This TCR derives from an adult man with Graves' disease, either hyperthyroidism or ophthalmopathy (not recorded which). CDR3: CAISEEGPSYEQYF. CDR3 nucleotide sequence: TGTGCCATCAGTGAGGAGGGGCCCTCCTACGAGCAGTACTTC.